The sequence of this TCR beta chain was determined in a study of T cell repertoires in cytomegalovirus infection. Regarding the study as a whole: Predominance within the ex vivo response was attributable to HLA-C-restricted CMV-specific TCR beta clonotypes.

CDR3 size: 15 residues. Germline V gene sequence: CDR1 SGHVS, CDR2 FQNEAQ. J gave up 0 bases and V 5 bases, and 4 bases lay outside the gene matches. This clonotype was found a few times. The antigen remains unidentified. TCRdb called the reads again in MiXCR, with one record for every CDR3 protein. Seen here are more than 150,000 distinct CDR3 sequences, roughly 17% observed once, and the top ten hold roughly 20%. The chain uses TRBV7-8 and TRBJ1-3, with TRBD1 matching 7 bases. The source material was CD8+ T cells from PBMCs. This receptor was identified in a human donor in good health (CMV status not recorded). Some clones in this sample may be carry-over from other donors' samples. CDR3 DNA sequence: TGTGCCAGCAGCGGGGGACAGAACTCTGGAAACACCATATATTTT. As protein: CASSGGQNSGNTIYF.